This TCR beta chain was captured in a study of PD-1 blockade in classical Hodgkin lymphoma. After autologous stem cell transplantation all patients relapsed, and prior brentuximab vedotin exposure differed between cohorts. Generated by immunoSEQ multiplex PCR, the TCRdb table keeps only in-frame clones and is missing some. The sample has tens of thousands of clones, roughly 70% seen once. V dropped 4 bases and J dropped 3 bases, with 8 bases sitting between them. Germline values: CDR1 MNHNS, CDR2 SASEGT. The CDR3 is made up of 13 amino acids. Concerning this clone: Its antigen is still unknown.

Whole-study findings and limits: Baseline diversity in complete responders resembled that of newly diagnosed patients.

The specimen was peripheral blood mononuclear cells (PBMCs), collected before the second cycle of nivolumab. This receptor was identified in a human donor with classical Hodgkin lymphoma. This chain links TRBV6-1 with TRBJ2-3; unclear D gene. The CDR3 nucleotides read TGTGCCAGCAGTGCTGTTTTTACAGATACGCAGTATTTT. Amino acid sequence: CASSAVFTDTQYF.